One sample yielded the 21 T cell receptor beta chains listed below, sequenced in a study of T cells after yellow fever vaccination (dated by TCRdb to 2018 to 2020). What this sample's treatment or condition label stands for: live attenuated yellow fever vaccine strain. Library preparation was by 5' RACE. The sequencer listed for this sample is Illumina NovaSeq 6000. TCRdb reprocessing: public reads trimmed at Q25 with fastp, clones called with MiXCR, in-frame beta chains kept. Each CDR3 protein gets just one entry, which takes the most common genes and DNA from the rows behind it. Present in this sample are about 320,000 distinct CDR3 sequences, approximately 4% of which were seen just once. The ten most abundant clones make up approximately 19% of the sample. This specimen was PBMCs, taken 15 days after the yellow fever booster vaccination. The receptors shown here come from a man aged 18 to 29 who received the YFV17D yellow fever vaccine.

CDR3 sequence reads: CASTAGLSTDTQYF. CDR3 DNA: TGTGCCAGCACCGCGGGACTATCCACAGATACGCAGTATTTT. V gene TRBV12-3 or TRBV12-4 combines with J gene TRBJ2-3; 7 bases fit TRBD2. The CDR3 covers 14 residues. V shed 7 bases, J shed 2 bases, and the junction held 6 bases outside the gene matches.

This clonotype was picked up many times. V is TRBV12-3 or TRBV12-4 and J is TRBJ2-1; D unresolved. The CDR3 runs to 13 residues. Between the trimmed V and J ends, which lost 8 bases and 7 bases, there was a span of 15 bases. In DNA, the CDR3 is TGTGCCAGCCGGTTCCACGCGCTTAATGAGCAGTTCTTC. Protein product: CASRFHALNEQFF.

This clonotype was seen repeatedly, ten times or more. The J gene is TRBJ1-3, the V gene TRBV7-3; no firm D call. Germline values: CDR1 SGHTA, CDR2 FQGTGA. The CDR3 is 18 amino acids. With 1 base removed from V and 0 bases from J, the gap between germline ends came to 16 bases. The CDR3 DNA reads TGTGCCAGCAGCTTAAGCCCCGGGTCCGAATACTCTGGAAACACCATATATTTT. Its translation: CASSLSPGSEYSGNTIYF. Filled out from reference TRBV7-3 and TRBJ1-3, the complete variable domain reads GAGVSQTPSNKVTEKGKYVELRCDPISGHTALYWYRQSLGQGPEFLIYFQGTGAADDSGLPNDRFFAVRPEGSVSTLKIQRTERGDSAVYLCASSLSPGSEYSGNTIYFGEGSWLTVV.

About this clonotype: The junction differs from germline at one of its ends, possibly a read error. The chain combines TRBV12-3 or TRBV12-4 with TRBJ2-1, with D tentatively TRBD2 (7 bases). The CDR3 spans 19 residues. This CDR3 reads CASSTRHPSGGGSRDERFF. The CDR3 DNA is TGTGCCAGCAGCACCCGACACCCCTCCGGCGGGGGCTCGAGGGATGAGCGGTTCTTC.

The chain combines TRBV18 with TRBJ1-5; tentatively, D is TRBD1 (6 bases). CDR3 length: 15 amino acids. V dropped 0 bases and J dropped 5 bases, with 11 bases sitting between them. Germline values: CDR1 KGHSH, CDR2 LQKENI. The DNA of the CDR3 is TGTGCCAGCTCACCACCCGGGGGGCCCGATCAGCCCCAGCATTTT. This codes for CASSPPGGPDQPQHF.

This clonotype was detected many times. The chain couples TRBV2 to TRBJ2-3, with 9 bases that match TRBD1. Germline V lookup: CDR1 SNHLY, CDR2 FYNNEI. The CDR3 spans 15 residues. Trimming took 10 bases from V and 2 from J; bases not matched to a gene: 10. The CDR3 coding sequence is TGTGCCACCCATGAGCGGGACAGGGTCACAGATACGCAGTATTTT. Its translation: CATHERDRVTDTQYF.

Ten or more counts support this clonotype. This rearrangement joins TRBV29-1 to TRBJ2-1, with D perhaps being TRBD1 or TRBD2 (5 bases each). CDR3 length: 12 residues. Germline V gene lookup returns CDR1 SQVTM and CDR2 ANQGSEA. V lost 8 bases to trimming and J lost 10 bases, with 18 bases between them. CDR3 DNA: TGCAGCCTCATGCCCGGGACGGACGAGCAGTTCTTC. This sequence encodes CSLMPGTDEQFF.

This clonotype was seen a few times. CDR3 nucleotides: TGTGCCAGCAGCGGCCGGGACCAGTGGGACACCATATATTTT. As protein: CASSGRDQWDTIYF. The chain carries TRBV9 and TRBJ1-3, with D perhaps TRBD1 (5 bases). V dropped 3 bases and J dropped 8 bases, with 15 bases sitting between them. Germline CDR1 SGDLS, CDR2 YYNGEE. The CDR3 runs 14 residues.

This clonotype came up many times. The chain carries TRBV24-1 and TRBJ2-5; 8 nucleotides match TRBD1. The V and J ends lost 3 bases and 4 bases, in that order; junction bases with no gene match: 15. The CDR3 has 18 amino acids. Germline CDR1 KGHDR, CDR2 SFDVKD. The CDR3 DNA sequence: TGTGCCACCAGTGATCAGGGTACAGGGGGACTCTGGCGAGAGACCCAGTACTTC. Translated: CATSDQGTGGLWRETQYF.

This clonotype was picked up many times. This chain joins TRBV10-3 and TRBJ1-3; D may be TRBD1 (5 bases). The V gene's germline CDR1 is ENHRY and CDR2 SYGVKD. The V gene lost 4 bases and the J gene lost 4 bases, with 14 bases spanning the gap. This CDR3 is 15 amino acids long. CDR3 sequence: CAISVSVGPGNTIYF. The CDR3, as DNA: TGTGCCATCAGTGTGTCAGTGGGACCGGGAAACACCATATATTTT.

This clonotype was seen repeatedly, ten times or more. The chain is built from TRBV4-3 and TRBJ2-7; the match to TRBD2 covers 7 bases. Trimming removed 1 base from V and 1 base from J; junction bases left unmatched: 7. This CDR3 region has 16 residues. Germline assignment: CDR1 LGHNA and CDR2 YSLEER. The CDR3 loop reads CASSQGGPSGSYEQYF. The CDR3 DNA sequence: TGCGCCAGCAGCCAAGGTGGCCCTAGCGGATCCTACGAGCAGTACTTC.

Ten or more counts support this clonotype. The chain employs TRBV28 and TRBJ2-3; 9 bases fit TRBD2. Germline V gives CDR1 MDHEN, CDR2 SYDVKM. The V and J ends lost 3 bases and 4 bases, in that order; junction bases with no gene match: 8. This CDR3 has 16 residues. In nucleotides, the CDR3 is TGTGCCAGCAGTTTCGGCGGGCGGGGGGGCCCAGATACGCAGTATTTT. Translation: CASSFGGRGGPDTQYF.

The CDR3 DNA is TGCAGTGCTAGATTGGGGGGTCGGTATCAGCCCCAGCATTTT. Protein sequence: CSARLGGRYQPQHF. J is TRBJ1-5 and V is TRBV20-1; TRBD1 is a possible D gene (5 bases). The germline V gene has CDR1 DFQATT and CDR2 SNEGSKA (reference sequence). This CDR3 has 14 amino acids. The V end lost 2 bases, the J end lost 5 bases, and 13 bases lay between the germline ends.

This clonotype was recorded many times. The chain is built from TRBV29-1 and TRBJ2-1; D is undetermined. Germline lookup yields CDR1 SQVTM and CDR2 ANQGSEA. The CDR3 has 11 residues. The V end was cut by 5 bases, the J end by 2 bases, with 4 bases between. In DNA form, the CDR3 reads TGCAGCGTTCCGGCCTACAATGAGCAGTTCTTC. Encoded protein: CSVPAYNEQFF.

This clonotype appeared many times. The chain has TRBV7-6 and TRBJ2-2; the D is unclear. The CDR3 loop spans 15 amino acids. Germline V gives CDR1 SGHVS, CDR2 FNYEAQ. Trimming stripped 5 bases from V and 9 bases from J, with 19 bases between. CDR3 in DNA: TGTGCCAGCAGCCCTCCGGGCTGGGCGACCCGGGAGCTGTTTTTT. It yields the protein CASSPPGWATRELFF.

In its sample, this clonotype was seen many times. The CDR3 nucleotides are TGTGCCAGCAGCCCTAGCGGGGGGGCCGTCAGGACAGATACGCAGTATTTT. As protein: CASSPSGGAVRTDTQYF. The V gene is TRBV7-2, the J gene TRBJ2-3; 12 positions match TRBD2. This CDR3 contains 17 residues. Trimming took 5 bases from V and 3 from J; bases not matched to a gene: 9. Per germline, CDR1 SGHTA and CDR2 FQGNSA. Combining the CDR3 with reference TRBV7-2 and TRBJ2-3 gives the whole variable domain GAGVSQSPSNKVTEKGKDVELRCDPISGHTALYWYRQSLGQGLEFLIYFQGNSAPDKSGLPSDRFSAERTGGSVSTLTIQRTQQEDSAVYLCASSPSGGAVRTDTQYFGPGTRLTVL.

There are many counts of this clonotype. V usage is TRBV6-4 and J usage is TRBJ2-5; perhaps D is TRBD1 or TRBD2 (6 bases each). V was trimmed by 6 bases and J by 4 bases, leaving 15 bases between them. Germline-derived CDR1 and CDR2 are MRHNA and SNTAGT. The CDR3 spans 14 residues. The CDR3 is CASRLVGGGETQYF. The CDR3 bases are TGTGCCAGCAGACTGGTAGGAGGGGGAGAGACCCAGTACTTC.

This clonotype was seen at least ten times. The gene calls are TRBV5-1 and TRBJ2-3; 8 bases align to TRBD2. The length of the CDR3 is 17 residues. CDR1 SGHRS and CDR2 YFSETQ come from the germline V gene. After removal of 2 bases from V and 4 bases from J, the junction contained 12 bases not matched to a gene. CDR3 amino acids: CASSLTSGREVADTQYF. CDR3 DNA sequence: TGCGCCAGCAGCTTAACTAGCGGAAGGGAGGTCGCAGATACGCAGTATTTT. Full variable domain (remainder filled in from reference TRBV5-1 and TRBJ2-3): KAGVTQTPRYLIKTRGQQVTLSCSPISGHRSVSWYQQTPGQGLQFLFEYFSETQRNKGNFPGRFSGRQFSNSRSEMNVSTLELGDSALYLCASSLTSGREVADTQYFGPGTRLTVL.

This clonotype was recorded at least ten times. The chain employs TRBV15 and TRBJ2-5; D is unclear. Germline loops: CDR1 LNHNV, CDR2 YYDKDF (reference sequence). V was pared by 1 base and J by 5 bases, with 8 bases between. The CDR3 runs to 13 residues. The CDR3 DNA sequence: TGTGCCACCAGCAGAGTCCTTGGGGAGACCCAGTACTTC. It encodes CATSRVLGETQYF.

In this sample, this clonotype turned up many times. This chain uses TRBV4-3 with TRBJ2-1; 7 positions agree with TRBD2. Germline trimming cut 0 bases from V and 2 bases from J; bases unmatched to any gene: 4. Germline V CDR1 and CDR2: LGHNA, YSLEER. The CDR3 has 16 amino acids. DNA for the CDR3: TGCGCCAGCAGCCAAGAAAGGAGCGGGGCCTACAATGAGCAGTTCTTC. Translated: CASSQERSGAYNEQFF.

This clonotype was found many times. The rearrangement links TRBV9 to TRBJ2-7, with D tentatively TRBD1 (5 bases). This CDR3 region has 15 residues. Trimming took off 0 bases at V and 2 bases at J, with 12 bases between the two ends. Germline V gene sequence: CDR1 SGDLS, CDR2 YYNGEE. CDR3 amino acids: CASSVGQGLTYEQYF. As DNA, the CDR3 is TGTGCCAGCAGCGTAGGGCAGGGCTTAACCTACGAGCAGTACTTC.